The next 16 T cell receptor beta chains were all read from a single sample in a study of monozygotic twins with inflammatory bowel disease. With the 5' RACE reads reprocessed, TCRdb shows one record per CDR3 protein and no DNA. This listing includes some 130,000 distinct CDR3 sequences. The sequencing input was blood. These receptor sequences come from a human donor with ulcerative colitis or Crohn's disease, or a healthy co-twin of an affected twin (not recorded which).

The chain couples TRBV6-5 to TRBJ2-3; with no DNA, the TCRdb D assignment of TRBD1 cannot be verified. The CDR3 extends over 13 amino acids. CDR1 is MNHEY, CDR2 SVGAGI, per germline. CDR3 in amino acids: CASSPLLEDTQYF.

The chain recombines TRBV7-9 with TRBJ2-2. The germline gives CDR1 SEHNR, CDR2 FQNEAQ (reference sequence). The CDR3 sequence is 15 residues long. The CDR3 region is CASSLWVSNTGELFF. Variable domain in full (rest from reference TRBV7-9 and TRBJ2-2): DTGVSQNPRHKITKRGQNVTFRCDPISEHNRLYWYRQTLGQGPEFLTYFQNEAQLEKSRLLSDRFSAERPKGSFSTLEIQRTEQGDSAMYLCASSLWVSNTGELFFGEGSRLTVL.

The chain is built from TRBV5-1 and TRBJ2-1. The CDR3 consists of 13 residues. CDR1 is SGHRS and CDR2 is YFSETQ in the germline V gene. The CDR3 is CASSLAGSNEQFF.

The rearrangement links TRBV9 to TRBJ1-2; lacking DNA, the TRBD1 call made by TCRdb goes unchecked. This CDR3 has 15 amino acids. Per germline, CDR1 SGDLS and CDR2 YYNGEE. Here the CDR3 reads CASSFRQGGNYGYTF. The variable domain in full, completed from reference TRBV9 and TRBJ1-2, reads DSGVTQTPKHLITATGQRVTLRCSPRSGDLSVYWYQQSLDQGLQFLIQYYNGEERAKGNILERFSAQQFPDLHSELNLSSLELGDSALYFCASSFRQGGNYGYTFGSGTRLTVV.

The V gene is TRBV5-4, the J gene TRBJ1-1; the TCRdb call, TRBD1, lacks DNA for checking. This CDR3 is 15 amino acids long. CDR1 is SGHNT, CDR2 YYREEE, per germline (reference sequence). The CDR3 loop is CASSSPGLANTEAFF.

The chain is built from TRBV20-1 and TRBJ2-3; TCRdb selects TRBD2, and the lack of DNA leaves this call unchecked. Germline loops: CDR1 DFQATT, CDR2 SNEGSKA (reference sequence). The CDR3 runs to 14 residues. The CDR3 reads CSANSGRGTDTQYF.

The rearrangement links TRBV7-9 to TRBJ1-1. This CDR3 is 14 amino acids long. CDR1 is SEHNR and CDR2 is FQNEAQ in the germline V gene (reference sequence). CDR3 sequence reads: CASSHGGFDTEAFF. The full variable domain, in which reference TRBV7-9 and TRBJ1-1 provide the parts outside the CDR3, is DTGVSQNPRHKITKRGQNVTFRCDPISEHNRLYWYRQTLGQGPEFLTYFQNEAQLEKSRLLSDRFSAERPKGSFSTLEIQRTEQGDSAMYLCASSHGGFDTEAFFGQGTRLTVV.

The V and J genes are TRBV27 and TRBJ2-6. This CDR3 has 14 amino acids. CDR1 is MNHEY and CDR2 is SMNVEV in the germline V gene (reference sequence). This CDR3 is CASSFTSGANVLTF.

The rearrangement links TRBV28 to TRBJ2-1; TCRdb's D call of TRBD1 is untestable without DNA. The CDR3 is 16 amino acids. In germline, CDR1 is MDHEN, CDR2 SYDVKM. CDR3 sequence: CASSEKTGGSYNEQFF.

This CDR3 reads CSVHGVLTSTDTQYF. The V gene is TRBV29-1, the J gene TRBJ2-3. This CDR3 comprises 15 residues. Germline CDR1 and CDR2: SQVTM and ANQGSEA.

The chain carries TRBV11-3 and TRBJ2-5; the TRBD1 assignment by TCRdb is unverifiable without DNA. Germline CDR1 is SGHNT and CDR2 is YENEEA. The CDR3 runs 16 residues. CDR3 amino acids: CASSPGRGQGQETQYF.

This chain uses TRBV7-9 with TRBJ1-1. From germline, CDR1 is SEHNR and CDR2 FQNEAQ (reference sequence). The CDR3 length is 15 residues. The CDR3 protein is CASSFSGGRATEAFF. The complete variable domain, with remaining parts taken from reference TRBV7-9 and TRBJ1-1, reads DTGVSQNPRHKITKRGQNVTFRCDPISEHNRLYWYRQTLGQGPEFLTYFQNEAQLEKSRLLSDRFSAERPKGSFSTLEIQRTEQGDSAMYLCASSFSGGRATEAFFGQGTRLTVV.

CDR3: CASSLGGKNTEAFF. This chain uses TRBV7-9 with TRBJ1-1. The CDR3 is made up of 14 amino acids. Germline CDR1 and CDR2: SEHNR and FQNEAQ (reference sequence).

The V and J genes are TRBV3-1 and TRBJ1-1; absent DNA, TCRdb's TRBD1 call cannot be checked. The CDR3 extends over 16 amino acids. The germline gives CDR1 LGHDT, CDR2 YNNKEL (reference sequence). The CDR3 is CASSPILGTGRAEAFF. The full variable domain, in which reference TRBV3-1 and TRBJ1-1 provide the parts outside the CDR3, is DTAVSQTPKYLVTQMGNDKSIKCEQNLGHDTMYWYKQDSKKFLKIMFSYNNKELIINETVPNRFSPKSPDKAHLNLHINSLELGDSAVYFCASSPILGTGRAEAFFGQGTRLTVV.

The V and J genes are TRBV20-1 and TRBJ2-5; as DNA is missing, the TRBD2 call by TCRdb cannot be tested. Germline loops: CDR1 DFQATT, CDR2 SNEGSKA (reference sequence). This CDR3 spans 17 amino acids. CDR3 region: CSARDPLAGEPSETQYF.

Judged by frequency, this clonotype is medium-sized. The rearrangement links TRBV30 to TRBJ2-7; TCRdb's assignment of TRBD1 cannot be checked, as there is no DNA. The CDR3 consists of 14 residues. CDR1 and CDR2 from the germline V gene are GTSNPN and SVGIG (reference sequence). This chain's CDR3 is CAFTRGPSSYEQYF.